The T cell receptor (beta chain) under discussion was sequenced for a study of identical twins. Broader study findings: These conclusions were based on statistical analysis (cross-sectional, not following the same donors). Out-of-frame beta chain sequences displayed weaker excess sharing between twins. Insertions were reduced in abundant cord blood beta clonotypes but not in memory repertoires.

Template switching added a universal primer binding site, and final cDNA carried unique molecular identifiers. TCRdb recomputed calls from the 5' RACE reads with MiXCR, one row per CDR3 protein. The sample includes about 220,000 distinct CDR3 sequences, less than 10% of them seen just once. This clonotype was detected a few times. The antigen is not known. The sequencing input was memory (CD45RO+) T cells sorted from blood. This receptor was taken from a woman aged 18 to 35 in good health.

The CDR3 DNA follows: TGTGCCAGCTACGGACGGCACTACGAGCAGTACTTC. Translating it yields CASYGRHYEQYF. The V gene is TRBV6-5, the J gene TRBJ2-7; no clear D. V was clipped by 8 bases and J by 3 bases, with 11 bases between them. Germline CDR1 is MNHEY and CDR2 is SVGAGI. This CDR3 is built from 12 residues.